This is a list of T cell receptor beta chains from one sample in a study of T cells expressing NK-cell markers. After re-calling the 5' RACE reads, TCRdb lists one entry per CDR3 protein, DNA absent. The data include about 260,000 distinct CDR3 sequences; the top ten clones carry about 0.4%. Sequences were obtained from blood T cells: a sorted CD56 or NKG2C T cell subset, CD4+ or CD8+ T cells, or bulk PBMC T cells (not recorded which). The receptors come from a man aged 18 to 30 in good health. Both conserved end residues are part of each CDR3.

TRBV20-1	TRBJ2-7	CSARDYWDMGSYEQYF
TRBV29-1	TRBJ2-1	CSASPGLEWQFF
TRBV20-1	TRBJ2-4	CSARLASPPWIQYF
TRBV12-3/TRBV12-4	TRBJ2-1	CASSFSSGRFEQFF
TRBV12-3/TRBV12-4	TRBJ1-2	CASSSGYLGYTF
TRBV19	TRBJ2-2	CATARMMGANTGELFF
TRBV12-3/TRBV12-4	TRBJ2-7	CASSLHDSLEQYF
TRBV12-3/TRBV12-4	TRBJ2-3	CASGRGEPDTQYF
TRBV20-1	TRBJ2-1	CSATSGRGANEQFF
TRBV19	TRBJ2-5	CASSIVGQETQYF
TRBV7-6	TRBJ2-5	CASSFDRGLGETQYF
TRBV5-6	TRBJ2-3	CASSLSITAADTQYF
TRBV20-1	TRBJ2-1	CSATLAGGRFWGGYNEQFF
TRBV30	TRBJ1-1	CGTKTENRANEAFF
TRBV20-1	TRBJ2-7	CSAKTDRLAGVYEQYF
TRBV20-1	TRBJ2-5	CSAAGSHRETQYF
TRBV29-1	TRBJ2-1	CSTLPRTGGNEQFF
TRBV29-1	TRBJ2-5	CSVTRGTGEETQYF
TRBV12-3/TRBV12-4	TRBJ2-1	CASTQGGRASDEQFF
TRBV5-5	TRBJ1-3	CASTYGTGGNTIYF
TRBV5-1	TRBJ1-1	CASSLSVGAEAFF
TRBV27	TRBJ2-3	CASSPRQGADTQYF
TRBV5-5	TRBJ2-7	CASSQMGFPGLEQYF
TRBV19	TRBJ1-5	CASNRDSNQPQHF
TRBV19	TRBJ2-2	CASRGVETGELFF
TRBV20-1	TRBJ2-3	CSATHGSGTDTQYF
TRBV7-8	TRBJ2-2	CASSLARTGYTGELFF
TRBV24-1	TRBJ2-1	CATSDAGTPYNEQFF
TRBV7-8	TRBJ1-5	CASSLTGKVYSNQPQHF
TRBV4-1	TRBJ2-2	CASSQVSGGTGELFF
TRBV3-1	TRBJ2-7	CASSQGPGQGGEQYF
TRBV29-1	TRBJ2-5	CSAGLAGEETQYF
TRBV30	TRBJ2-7	CAWSVGAVNRYEQYF
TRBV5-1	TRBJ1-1	CASSMSGVTEAFF
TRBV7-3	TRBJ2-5	CASSLTGSEGGETQYF
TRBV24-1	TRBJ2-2	CATSGGYPGELFF
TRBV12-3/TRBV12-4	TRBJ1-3	CASTFGGERNTIYF
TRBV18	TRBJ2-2	CASSPGVPNGELFF
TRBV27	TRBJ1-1	CASRYGGRGTEAFF
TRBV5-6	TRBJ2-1	CASSLERKGGDEQFF
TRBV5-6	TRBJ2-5	CASSSRWETQYF
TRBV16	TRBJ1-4	CASSHPRTGINEKLFF
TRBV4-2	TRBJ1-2	CASSQVVRGQNYGYTF
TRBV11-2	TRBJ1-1	CASSTRDRGTFTEAFF